The clone carrying this TCR beta chain came up a few times. Its antigen is currently unknown. Here immunoSEQ multiplex PCR was the method, and the copy in TCRdb shows in-frame clones only, minus some. The profile covers 120,000 to 150,000 clones, with 85% to 95% appearing a single time and around 2.8% taken by the ten largest. Germline V gives CDR1 KGHSH, CDR2 LQKENI. V was pared by 0 bases and J by 11 bases, with 17 bases between. This CDR3 has 16 amino acids. This entry belongs to a study of T cell responses to AZD1222 COVID-19 vaccine. General study results and limits: The sample set comprised mostly white British donors with more females, and clonal diversity was possibly underestimated. In all cases, repertoires were sampled only after the peak T cell response. When two AZD1222 doses had been given, Spike-specific TCR breadth and depth rose.

This clonotype was obtained from an adult in good health. Source: peripheral blood, taken on day 0 of AZD1222 vaccination. The chain carries TRBV18 and TRBJ1-6, with D tentatively TRBD1 (5 bases). CDR3 amino acids: CASSPPSLDNQAPLHF. DNA for the CDR3: TGTGCCAGCTCACCACCAAGTTTGGACAATCAGGCACCCCTCCACTTT.